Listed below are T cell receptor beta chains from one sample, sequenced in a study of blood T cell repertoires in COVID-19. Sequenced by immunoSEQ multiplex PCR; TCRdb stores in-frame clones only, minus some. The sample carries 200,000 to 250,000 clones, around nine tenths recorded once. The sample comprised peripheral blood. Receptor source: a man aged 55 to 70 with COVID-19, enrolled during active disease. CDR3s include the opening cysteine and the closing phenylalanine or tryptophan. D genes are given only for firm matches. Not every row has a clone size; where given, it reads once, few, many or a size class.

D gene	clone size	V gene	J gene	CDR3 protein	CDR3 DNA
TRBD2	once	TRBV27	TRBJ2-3	CASSFLRSGSADTQYF	TGTGCCAGCAGTTTCCTGCGCAGCGGGAGCGCAGATACGCAGTATTTT
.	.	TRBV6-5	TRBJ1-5	CASRTGGPGNQPQHF	TGTGCCAGCCGTACGGGGGGTCCGGGCAATCAGCCCCAGCATTTT
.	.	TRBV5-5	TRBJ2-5	CASSLDPRETQYF	TGTGCCAGCAGCTTGGACCCCCGGGAGACCCAGTACTTC
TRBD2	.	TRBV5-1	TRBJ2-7	CASSLSGGSSYEQYF	TGCGCCAGCAGCCTTTCGGGGGGAAGCTCCTACGAGCAGTACTTC
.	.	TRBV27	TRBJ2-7	CASSLVWRSDSYEQYF	TGTGCCAGCAGTTTGGTTTGGCGGAGTGACTCCTACGAGCAGTACTTC
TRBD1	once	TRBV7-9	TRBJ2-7	CASNHQGAYEQYF	TGTGCCAGCAACCATCAGGGGGCGTACGAGCAGTACTTC
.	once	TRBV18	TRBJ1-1	CASSPLWGETATFF	TGTGCCAGCTCACCACTGTGGGGGGAGACGGCAACTTTCTTT
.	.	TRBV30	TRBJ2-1	CAWSALASYNEQFF	TGTGCCTGGAGTGCACTAGCTTCCTACAATGAGCAGTTCTTC
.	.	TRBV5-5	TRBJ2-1	CASSLGAGGFYEQFF	TGTGCCAGCAGCTTGGGGGCGGGCGGATTTTATGAGCAGTTCTTC
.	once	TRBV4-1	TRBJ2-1	CASSQAQGMDEQFF	TGCGCCAGCAGCCAAGCCCAGGGTATGGATGAGCAGTTCTTC
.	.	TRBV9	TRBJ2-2	CASSVKVAGLYTGELFF	TGTGCCAGCAGCGTAAAAGTGGCGGGGCTCTACACCGGGGAGCTGTTTTTT
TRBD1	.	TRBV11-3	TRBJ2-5	CASSLHSGTGGSETQYF	TGTGCCAGCAGCTTACACTCCGGGACAGGGGGCTCAGAGACCCAGTACTTC
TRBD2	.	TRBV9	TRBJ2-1	CASSVRPSGGDEQFF	TGTGCCAGCAGCGTAAGGCCTAGCGGGGGAGATGAGCAGTTCTTC
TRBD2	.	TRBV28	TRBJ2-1	CASSHRVASGNNEQFF	TGTGCCAGCAGTCACAGGGTGGCTAGCGGGAATAATGAGCAGTTCTTC
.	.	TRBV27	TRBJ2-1	CASSLDRDTAGKFF	TGTGCCAGCAGTTTAGACCGGGACACGGCTGGGAAGTTCTTC
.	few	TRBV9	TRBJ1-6	CASSVAAGLGGSPLHF	TGTGCCAGCAGCGTAGCTGCAGGGCTGGGAGGGTCACCCCTCCACTTT